This T cell receptor beta chain was identified in a study of blood T cells in healthy people across ages. Concerning this clonotype: Its antigen remains unknown. One end of the junction does not line up with germline, which may come from a read error.

Together with a sample-barcoded 5' primer, a J-beta primer mix was included in a second PCR lasting roughly 6 to 12 cycles. A 12-random-nucleotide template-switch adaptor tagged each cDNA molecule. All samples yielded 2.5 million or more CDR3-containing paired-end reads. TCRdb independently ran MiXCR on the 5' RACE reads; one entry per CDR3 protein. This sample has 850,000 to 1,300,000 distinct CDR3 sequences; 40% to 45% occur once, and the top ten carry over 15%. Whole-study results and caveats: Diversity of TCR beta per million T cells declined in a roughly linear way with age.

The clonotype originates from a woman in her sixties or seventies in good health. The sequenced material came from blood.

The CDR3 is CSAMSEGVINKQCF. The CDR3 DNA reads TGCAGTGCTATGTCGGAGGGTGTTATCAATAAGCAGTGCTTC. The chain carries TRBV20-1 and TRBJ2-5, with a tentative D call TRBD2 (6 bases). Looked up from germline, CDR1 is DFQATT and CDR2 is SNEGSKA (reference sequence). The CDR3 loop spans 14 amino acids.